This T cell receptor beta chain was documented in a study of spatial heterogeneity in lung cancer (dated by TCRdb to about 2019). Study-wide context: Beta-chain transcripts were consistently detected in greater numbers than alpha-chain transcripts, which likely reflected higher beta-chain transcript abundance. At surgery, over 200 tumor regions, around 65 matched nontumor lung samples and a few dozen PBMC samples were TCR-sequenced for both alpha and beta chains. The study quantitatively compared TCR alpha and beta repertoires across multiple tumor regions, matched nontumor lung and blood in non-small cell lung cancer. In the raw uncorrected reads, each unique combination of TCR and UMI appeared more than ten times on average. TCR repertoire features were related to nonsynonymous mutation counts determined by whole-exome sequencing of tumor tissue. Points the paper makes about the study in general: Confirming at a functional level the hypothesis that regional TCRs recognize regional mutations was considered to require additional single-cell paired TCR alpha and beta sequencing. Ubiquitous expanded tumor TCRs showed up in blood more often at tumor resection than at routine follow-up.

The sample's time point label, in plain terms: sample taken at primary tumor resection. TCR sequencing used whole RNA extracted from tumor and nontumor lung tissue, or from cryopreserved PBMC samples, without cell sorting. The donors were about 65 patients from the lung TRACERx cohort who had early-stage, untreated non-small cell lung cancer. Only patients for whom sufficient RNA was available from at least two tumor regions were selected for TCR sequencing. There are 12 amino acids in the CDR3, from cysteine to phenylalanine inclusive. CDR3 DNA is the only sequence kept; it has 36 bases, read in frame from the first base. The germline V gene provides CDR1 SNHLY and CDR2 FYNNEI. The V and J ends are trimmed by 6 bases and 1 base, leaving 6 bases between them. The library relied on 5' RACE. Sequencing instrument: NextSeq 500. The TCR library protocol attached a unique molecular identifier to each TCR cDNA molecule to allow correction of PCR and sequencing errors. As for the original processing: Decombinator tools were used for TCR identification, UMI-based error correction and CDR3 extraction. TCRs above a frequency of 2 per 1,000, corresponding to the top 1% of the tumor frequency distribution, were defined as expanded. Renyi diversity was computed with the R vegan package after each repertoire had been subsampled 100 times to 5,000 TCRs. CDR3 similarity networks were built from amino acid triplet string-kernel similarity, connecting CDR3s with pairwise similarity above 0.82. TCRdb took the public reads, trimmed them with fastp at Q25, ran MiXCR for clone calling and kept in-frame beta chains. Identical CDR3 proteins give one entry, which carries the most common genes and DNA. In this record, the V and J calls reflect TCRdb's handling and not the investigators' own analysis. The sample table lists about 41,000 distinct CDR3 sequences, 12% of them with a count of one. Approximately 42% of the sample goes to the ten largest clones.

This clonotype has just a few counts. Its antigen specificity is not known. No much larger clonotype is one base removed from it; base qualities were not supplied. The sequence joins TRBV2 to TRBJ1-1; no D segment can be confidently identified. The source material was PBMCs, sampled at surgery. The receptor was isolated from a female donor with early-stage non-small cell lung cancer. The CDR3 sequence is CASSRTNTEAFF. The nucleotide sequence reads TGTGCCAGCAGCCGGACGAACACTGAAGCTTTCTTT.